Presented here are 11 T cell receptor beta chains from one specimen sequenced in a study of cytomegalovirus exposure and HLA in healthy donors. The PCR had 60 Vbeta and 13 Jbeta primers. TCRdb keeps only in-frame clones here, not all; method: immunoSEQ multiplex PCR. In the table there are around 120,000 clones, 81% of which are singletons. Specimen: PBMCs. These receptors all stem from a man aged 18 to 29 in good health and CMV-seronegative.

This chain joins TRBV5-1 and TRBJ2-7, with 7 bases identical to TRBD1. The CDR3 spans 15 residues. J gave up 1 base and V 1 base, and 5 bases lay outside the gene matches. Germline V gives CDR1 SGHRS, CDR2 YFSETQ. The CDR3 bases are TGCGCCAGCAGCTTGACAGGGGTAGGATCCTACGAGCAGTACTTC. Encoded protein: CASSLTGVGSYEQYF.

CDR3: CASSVLAGATGELFF. The CDR3 bases are TGTGCCAGCAGCGTACTAGCGGGAGCCACCGGGGAGCTGTTTTTT. This rearrangement joins TRBV9 to TRBJ2-2; 10 nucleotides agree with TRBD2. Germline loops: CDR1 SGDLS, CDR2 YYNGEE. The CDR3 runs to 15 residues. V gave up 1 base and J gave up 4 bases; unmatched junction bases: 1.

This sequence joins TRBV6-1 and TRBJ2-7, with no clear D. The V end was cut by 4 bases, the J end by 3 bases, with 10 bases between. The CDR3 is 13 amino acids. The germline V gene encodes CDR1 MNHNS and CDR2 SASEGT. The CDR3 sequence is CASSAPSLYEQYF. The CDR3 region has the DNA TGTGCCAGCAGTGCCCCTTCCCTCTACGAGCAGTACTTC.

This clone was recorded once. The chain uses TRBV29-1 and TRBJ1-3; no firm D call. The CDR3 length is 14 residues. V lost 0 bases to trimming and J lost 1 base, with 7 bases between them. From germline, CDR1 is SQVTM and CDR2 ANQGSEA. The CDR3 sequence is CSVEDWSSGNTIYF. CDR3 in DNA: TGCAGCGTTGAAGATTGGAGTTCTGGAAACACCATATATTTT.

The chain couples TRBV9 to TRBJ2-7; 10 bases agree with TRBD2. This CDR3 comprises 15 residues. CDR1 and CDR2 from the germline V gene are SGDLS and YYNGEE. The ends lost 4 bases at V and 4 bases at J; junction bases unmatched: 8. CDR3 sequence: CASSPRAAGGYEQYF. The CDR3 DNA reads TGTGCCAGCAGCCCCCGGGCAGCGGGGGGGTACGAGCAGTACTTC.

V usage is TRBV5-1 and J usage is TRBJ2-3; a possible D gene is TRBD2 (6 bases). There are 15 residues in the CDR3. Trimming left V 4 bases short and J 0 bases short, with 12 bases between. Germline V lookup: CDR1 SGHRS, CDR2 YFSETQ. The CDR3 spells CASSRRADSTDTQYF. CDR3 sequence (DNA): TGCGCCAGCAGCCGGAGGGCAGATAGCACAGATACGCAGTATTTT.

The sample holds one count of this clone. This chain connects TRBV5-1 to TRBJ2-7; D is undetermined. Trimming shortened V by 3 bases and J by 1 base, and 2 bases separated the two germline ends. Germline lookup yields CDR1 SGHRS and CDR2 YFSETQ. This CDR3 spans 11 amino acids. CDR3 coding DNA: TGCGCCAGCAGCTCGTCCTACGAGCAGTACTTC. This translates into CASSSSYEQYF.

Only one count was recorded for this clone. The chain carries TRBV2 and TRBJ2-1; D is perhaps TRBD1 (5 bases). From germline, CDR1 is SNHLY and CDR2 FYNNEI. The CDR3 is made up of 13 amino acids. Deletions cut 1 base from V and 8 bases from J, with 9 bases between. CDR3 bases: TGTGCCAGCAGTGAAGATCAGGGCCATGAGCAGTTCTTC. The encoded protein is CASSEDQGHEQFF.

The CDR3 spells CATSRTASGGTDTQYF. DNA for the CDR3: TGTGCCACCAGCAGAACGGCTAGCGGGGGCACAGATACGCAGTATTTT. The V and J genes are TRBV15 and TRBJ2-3; 9 nucleotides agree with TRBD2. Per the germline V gene, CDR1 is LNHNV and CDR2 is YYDKDF (reference sequence). CDR3 length: 16 residues. The trim removed 2 bases at V and 1 base at J, leaving 4 bases unmatched.

V gene TRBV5-1 combines with J gene TRBJ1-1, with a weak D call TRBD1 (6 bases). The CDR3 covers 13 residues. V lost 0 bases and J 6 bases, leaving 9 bases between the germline ends. Germline CDR1 reads SGHRS; CDR2 reads YFSETQ. This CDR3 reads CASSLGGRAEAFF. The CDR3 region has the DNA TGCGCCAGCAGCTTGGGGGGGCGCGCTGAAGCTTTCTTT. The entire variable domain, with the rest obtained from reference TRBV5-1 and TRBJ1-1, is as follows: KAGVTQTPRYLIKTRGQQVTLSCSPISGHRSVSWYQQTPGQGLQFLFEYFSETQRNKGNFPGRFSGRQFSNSRSEMNVSTLELGDSALYLCASSLGGRAEAFFGQGTRLTVV.

The chain is built from TRBV10-3 and TRBJ1-5; TRBD1 agrees at 7 bases. CDR1 ENHRY and CDR2 SYGVKD come from the germline V gene. This CDR3 comprises 14 residues. Trimming took 6 bases from V and 5 from J; bases not matched to a gene: 7. CDR3 DNA: TGTGCCATCAGCGCTAACAGGGGCGATCAGCCCCAGCATTTT. Protein product: CAISANRGDQPQHF.